This TCR beta chain comes out of a study of blood T cell repertoires in COVID-19. Turning to the study itself: The origin of the acute and convalescent COVID-19 samples was the United States, Italy and Spain. Sample material is recorded as cDNA or gDNA derived from T cells, B-cell-depleted T cells, or PBMCs.

Original handling: The authors estimated nucleated cell counts from reference gene primer amplification. Profiling relied on immunoSEQ multiplex PCR, and the TCRdb table lists in-frame clones only, not all of them. The V and J calls and clone size come from that table; D and trimming were worked out from the DNA. The profile shows roughly 64,000 clones, 80% to 90% of them singletons. This CDR3 contains 19 residues. The germline gives CDR1 MDHEN, CDR2 SYDVKM. J lost 0 bases, V lost 3 bases, and 12 bases had no gene match. This TCR derives from a man aged 50-60 years with active COVID-19. J is TRBJ1-5 and V is TRBV28; 9 bases are a match to TRBD1. Material: peripheral blood. CDR3 DNA sequence: TGTGCCAGCAGTTTGCATCGTGGAGGACAGGGGTATAGCAATCAGCCCCAGCATTTT. As protein: CASSLHRGGQGYSNQPQHF.